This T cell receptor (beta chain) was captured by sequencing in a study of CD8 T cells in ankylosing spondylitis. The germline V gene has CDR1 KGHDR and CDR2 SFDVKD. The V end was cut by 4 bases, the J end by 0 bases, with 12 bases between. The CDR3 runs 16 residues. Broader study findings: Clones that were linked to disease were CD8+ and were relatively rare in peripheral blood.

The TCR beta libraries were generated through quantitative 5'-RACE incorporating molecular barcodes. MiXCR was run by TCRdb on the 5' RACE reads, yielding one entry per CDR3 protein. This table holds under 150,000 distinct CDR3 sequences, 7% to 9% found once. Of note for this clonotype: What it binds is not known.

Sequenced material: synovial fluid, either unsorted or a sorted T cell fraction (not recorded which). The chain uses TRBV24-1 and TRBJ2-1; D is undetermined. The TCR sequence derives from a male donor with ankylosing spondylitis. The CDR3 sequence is CATSDRFPSSYNEQFF. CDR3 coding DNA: TGTGCCACCAGTGACCGGTTTCCGAGCTCCTACAATGAGCAGTTCTTC.